These T cell receptor beta chains were read from a single sample in a study of T-cell reconstitution after alpha-beta-depleted transplantation in children. TCRdb reprocessed the PCR reads with MiXCR, giving one entry per CDR3 protein. The sample carries around 300,000 distinct CDR3 sequences, roughly a tenth recorded once. Material: PBMCs, obtained before TCRalphabeta/CD19-depleted stem cell transplant. These receptor sequences come from a boy younger than two with acute myeloid leukemia, due to receive a stem cell transplant. Both conserved end residues are part of each CDR3. The order of the fields is V gene, J gene, CDR3 protein.

>TRBV11-2|TRBJ1-1
CASSLFGRENTEAFF
>TRBV12-3/TRBV12-4|TRBJ2-1
CASSQRTGVFYNEQFF
>TRBV6-5|TRBJ1-2
CASSYSGKDYGYTF
>TRBV20-1|TRBJ1-1
CSASPGANTEAFF
>TRBV29-1|TRBJ2-5
CSVEDGGRTETQYF
>TRBV6-1|TRBJ2-4
CASRARGVPRDQYF
>TRBV5-1|TRBJ2-5
CASSSGQYQETQYF
>TRBV28|TRBJ2-7
CASSSTPSGTRYEQYF
>TRBV4-2|TRBJ2-1
CASSQDTGLDDREQFF
>TRBV30|TRBJ2-1
CAWRMKGLYNEQFF
>TRBV18|TRBJ1-4
CASSGLYSEKLFF